This T cell receptor (beta chain) originates from a study of human T cells and chemical hapten exposure (dated by TCRdb to the early 2020s). As for the study more broadly: For sensitization, 2% DPC in acetone was applied to a roughly 2 cm by roughly 2 cm area of upper inner arm skin. Roughly 30 alopecia patients provided blood for TCR sequencing at one to four time points (pre-sensitization, 2, 6 and 24 weeks). In alopecia patients, the study followed how the peripheral blood TCR repertoire changed in vivo over primary and secondary sensitization to diphenylcyclopropenone (DPC), a hapten. Patch testing on the upper back used Finn chambers containing 0.01% DPC, with scoring done after 6 days according to International Contact Dermatitis Research Group standards. Alopecia areata with under or over 50% scalp involvement, alopecia totalis and alopecia universalis were represented in the patient cohort, which was mostly female. Libraries were pooled for sequencing, and per-sample TCR yields varied mainly because of small differences in library volumes within the pool. Patients additionally received weekly therapeutic DPC doses to the scalp throughout the approximately 25-week study period. Blood samples were taken from patients before sensitization (week 0) and at 2, 6 and about 24 weeks after DPC sensitization. What the authors observed across the whole study: DPC sensitization did not change the number of TCRs with a frequency above 1 in 1000, and there was no evidence of changes in global repertoire structure. All patients had alopecia, a presumed autoimmune disease, so their immune response might differ from that of healthy individuals. Significantly more large CDR3 similarity clusters were formed by expanded TCRs than by pre-sensitization or healthy control sets, consistent with antigen-driven responses. After repeated subsampling, the strength of the expansion versus patch-test correlation and the threshold at which it became significant changed. A positive correlation was found between the number of PT1 expanded TCRs and patch test score, with significance reached at thresholds 8, 16 and 32 but not 4.

The cysteine opens and the phenylalanine closes a CDR3 of 14 amino acids. Only the CDR3 region is kept as DNA, spanning 42 bases read in frame from base 1. The germline V gene provides CDR1 SGHDN and CDR2 FVKESK. The trim is 0 bases for V and 5 bases for J, with a gap of 10 bases between the germline ends. The library was built by means of RACE. TCRdb names NextSeq 500 as the instrument used. During library preparation, unique molecular identifiers were attached to individual cDNA molecules so that TCRs could be counted in a quantitative, reproducible way. Each blood RNA sample was used to sequence both TCR alpha and TCR beta chains. In the authors' own workflow: A median of about 100,000 TCRs per sample was observed, with a range of about 20,000 to 750,000. V, J and CDR3 annotation of the TCR reads was carried out using the Decombinator software suite. For PS versus PT1 abundance plots, all samples were subsampled to the same number of TCRs (28,000). Expanded TCRs were defined as absent before sensitization and observed at least eight times at the 2-week time point. TCRdb applied fastp at Q25 and MiXCR to the public reads, then kept only in-frame beta chains. Records with the same CDR3 protein are collapsed into one entry carrying the most frequent genes and DNA. Here the V and J calls rest on TCRdb's processing, not on the authors' analysis. This sample is represented by about 80,000 distinct CDR3 sequences; around 13% of them were singletons. More than 3.5% of the sample is in the top ten clones.

Explained via the paper, the time point label denotes: pre-sensitization, week 0. What this sample's treatment or condition label stands for: therapeutic diphenylcyclopropenone sensitization with weekly scalp DPC. Blood at each patch-test visit was drawn before the patch test was applied. To be eligible, patients had to be aged 18 to 70, diagnosed with alopecia and judged suitable for DPC therapy, while pregnant patients were excluded. Total RNA was extracted from unfractionated whole blood collected in Tempus Blood RNA tubes. As to this clonotype: There is no known antigen for this receptor. Per-base quality was not reported, and no clone a single base away is much larger than it.

Sequencing used whole blood, obtained in connection with sensitization to the hapten diphenylcyclopropenone (DPC). This clonotype was obtained from a woman aged 50 to 60 with alopecia areata. Some clones in this sample may be carry-over from other donors' samples. The sequence is built from TRBV14 and TRBJ2-5; the D segment cannot be called with confidence. The nucleotide sequence is given as TGTGCCAGCAGCCAAGACGTGGGCTACGAGACCCAGTACTTC. It is translated as CASSQDVGYETQYF.